This section outlines one T cell receptor beta chain sequence together with its context. Original handling: Using reference gene primer amplification, nucleated cell counts were estimated. Clones were sequenced by immunoSEQ multiplex PCR, and TCRdb holds only the in-frame ones, with some missing. V and J calls plus clone size are reproduced from that table; the DNA served to infer D and trimming. Of some 120,000 clones detected, 85% appear once; the ten largest clones hold roughly 27%. The entry originates in a study of blood T cell repertoires in COVID-19. Study summary: Acute and convalescent COVID-19 specimens originated in the United States, Italy and Spain. PBMCs, B-cell-depleted T cells, or T cells were the source of the cDNA or gDNA that made up the material.

Trimming cost V 3 bases and J 4 bases, with 13 bases left between them. The CDR3 covers 15 residues. Per germline, CDR1 KGHSH and CDR2 LQKENI. Input material: peripheral blood. This sequence originates from a woman of 80 years or more with acute or convalescent COVID-19. The chain recombines TRBV18 with TRBJ1-5; D uncertain. CDR3 in amino acids: CASSPTVSRNQPQHF. The CDR3 DNA reads as TGTGCCAGCTCACCTACGGTCTCCAGGAATCAGCCCCAGCATTTT.